A selection of T cell receptor beta chains follows, all from one sample in a study of response to subunit inactivated influenza vaccine. TCRdb recomputed calls from the RT-PCR reads with MiXCR, one row per CDR3 protein. The table has around 600,000 distinct CDR3 sequences, roughly 10% seen once. In addition, the sample was reused for a study of T cells expressing NK-cell markers.

The source material was PBMCs from blood, sampled on the day of vaccination. The receptors derive from a man aged 50 to 59 who received an inactivated influenza vaccine. Each CDR3 is given with its conserved first and last residue. The D gene is left open where the match is weak.

NA,TRBJ1-3,TRBV12-3/TRBV12-4,CASITAGSGNTIYF
TRBD1,TRBJ2-5,TRBV6-1,CASTRDRGQETQYF
NA,TRBJ1-1,TRBV28,CASSHSMNTEAFF
NA,TRBJ1-1,TRBV3-1,CASSQYGPGAYTEAFF
NA,TRBJ2-2,TRBV19,CASSILAKYTGELFF
NA,TRBJ2-2,TRBV6-1,CASRTMGVINTGELFF
NA,TRBJ2-5,TRBV20-1,CSARFRGEQETQYF
NA,TRBJ2-1,TRBV19,CASSIGLGAYNEQFF
TRBD2,TRBJ2-5,TRBV3-1,CASSQGVLAGGNQETQYF
NA,TRBJ1-3,TRBV12-3/TRBV12-4,CASSPGGLSGGTIYF
TRBD2,TRBJ2-7,TRBV28,CASSSIGLAGVYEQYF
NA,TRBJ2-5,TRBV20-1,CSARDLVEEVGTQYF
TRBD1,TRBJ1-1,TRBV4-2,CASSRQGVENTEAFF
TRBD2,TRBJ2-3,TRBV29-1,CSVGTSGRTDTQYF
NA,TRBJ2-1,TRBV5-1,CASSPDREQFF
NA,TRBJ2-7,TRBV20-1,CSARSSSYEQYF
NA,TRBJ2-1,TRBV7-3,CASSSGTKQFF
NA,TRBJ1-2,TRBV6-6,CASTRTDTMGYTF
TRBD1,TRBJ2-7,TRBV29-1,CSAGIQQGYEQYF
NA,TRBJ2-7,TRBV6-2/TRBV6-3,CASAQGSGTYEQYF
TRBD1,TRBJ1-2,TRBV20-1,CSATPNQGDGYTF
NA,TRBJ1-6,TRBV5-1,CASSFEERLNSPLHF
TRBD2,TRBJ2-3,TRBV5-1,CASSARLAGGTDTQYF
NA,TRBJ2-5,TRBV24-1,CATSEGSRGRETQYF
TRBD1,TRBJ2-5,TRBV5-1,CASAGQGGETQYF
NA,TRBJ2-3,TRBV9,CASSPGTPDTQYF
TRBD1,TRBJ1-3,TRBV20-1,CSAWDRGFGNTIYF
NA,TRBJ2-7,TRBV15,CATSRDFGSYEQYF
NA,TRBJ1-2,TRBV4-3,CASSNAGGYGYTF
TRBD1,TRBJ2-7,TRBV10-3,CAISERGTGSYEQYF
TRBD1,TRBJ2-2,TRBV12-3/TRBV12-4,CASTWTGRAGELFF
NA,TRBJ1-1,TRBV4-3,CASSQGVRSWQAFF
TRBD1,TRBJ2-3,TRBV4-3,CASSQDALDRDTQYF
TRBD1,TRBJ2-5,TRBV6-2/TRBV6-3,CASTKGASQETQYF
NA,TRBJ2-5,TRBV20-1,CSASNAYKQETQYF
NA,TRBJ2-3,TRBV2,CASSTNQDTQYF
TRBD1,TRBJ2-2,TRBV12-3/TRBV12-4,CASRGGTGFTGELFF
TRBD2,TRBJ2-2,TRBV5-6,CASSRTRDYLGAGELFF
TRBD1,TRBJ2-1,TRBV15,CATSRGDGTASNEQFF
NA,TRBJ2-2,TRBV5-1,CASSLVQVATGELFF
TRBD1,TRBJ2-2,TRBV6-6,CASSYRGTGELFF
NA,TRBJ2-7,TRBV5-8,CASSPETASYEQYF
TRBD2,TRBJ2-7,TRBV29-1,CSVGGTSGITSYEQYF
TRBD1,TRBJ2-3,TRBV20-1,CSAQWGTGTDTQYF
NA,TRBJ2-7,TRBV20-1,CSARVGRGEQYF